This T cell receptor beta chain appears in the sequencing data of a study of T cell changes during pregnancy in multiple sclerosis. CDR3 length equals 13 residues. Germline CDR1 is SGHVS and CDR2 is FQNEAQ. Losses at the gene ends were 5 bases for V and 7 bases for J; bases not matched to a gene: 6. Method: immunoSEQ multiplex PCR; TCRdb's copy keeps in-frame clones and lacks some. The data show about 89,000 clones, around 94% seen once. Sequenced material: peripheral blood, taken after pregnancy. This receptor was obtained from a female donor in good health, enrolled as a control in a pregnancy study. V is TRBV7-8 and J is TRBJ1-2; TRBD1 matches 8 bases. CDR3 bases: TGTGCCAGCAGCGCGGGACAGGCGAGTGGCTACACCTTC. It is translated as CASSAGQASGYTF.